The 4 T cell receptor beta chains presented below share a single source sample, sequenced in a study of CD8 T cells in Susac syndrome. Random hexamers were used to reverse transcribe 0.5 to 1 ug of RNA. TCRdb redid the calling of the immunoSEQ multiplex PCR reads with MiXCR, one entry per CDR3 protein. Of 200,000 or so distinct CDR3 sequences in the sample, about 93% were seen once. Sequences were obtained from CD8+ T cells from PBMCs. Source of these receptors: a human donor with multiple sclerosis.

The chain links TRBV7-9 to TRBJ2-3; TRBD1 might be the D (5 bases). Between the trimmed V and J ends, which lost 0 bases and 5 bases, there was a span of 12 bases. The CDR3 runs to 15 residues. Germline V lookup: CDR1 SEHNR, CDR2 FQNEAQ (reference sequence). The CDR3, as DNA: TGTGCCAGCAGCTTAGCGATGGGGCGCGGAGATACGCAGTATTTT. Its translation is CASSLAMGRGDTQYF.

This sequence joins TRBV19 and TRBJ1-5; no firm D call. V was clipped by 5 bases and J by 5 bases, with 16 bases between them. This CDR3 comprises 15 residues. The V gene's germline CDR1 is LNHDA and CDR2 SQIVND (reference sequence). The CDR3 spells CASSLPGYRDQPQHF. DNA of the CDR3: TGTGCCAGTAGTTTACCGGGGTATCGGGATCAGCCCCAGCATTTT.

V gene TRBV7-2 combines with J gene TRBJ2-7; 7 bases agree with TRBD2. Germline V gene lookup returns CDR1 SGHTA and CDR2 FQGNSA. J gave up 2 bases and V 7 bases, and 5 bases lay outside the gene matches. The CDR3 loop spans 13 amino acids. This CDR3 reads CASINRGAYEQYF. The CDR3 nucleotides read TGTGCCAGCATCAACCGGGGGGCCTACGAGCAGTACTTC.

The V gene is TRBV10-2, the J gene TRBJ2-1, with TRBD2 matching over 7 bases. With 3 bases clipped from V and 12 bases from J, the junction kept 8 bases outside the gene matches. Germline V gene lookup returns CDR1 WSHSY and CDR2 SAAADI. This CDR3 is 13 amino acids long. CDR3 in amino acids: CASSDGGLDAQFF. The CDR3 DNA reads as TGCGCCAGCAGTGATGGCGGACTAGATGCGCAGTTCTTC.